The clone carrying this TCR beta chain appeared many times. Its antigen is unidentified. The entry originates in a study of T cells in Graves' hyperthyroidism and ophthalmopathy. Findings and limits, study-wide: The model identified upcoming ophthalmopathy a median approximately seven months ahead of onset.

The CDR3 consists of 16 residues. Trimming pared 5 bases from V and 3 bases from J, leaving 16 bases between. Germline CDR1 reads LNHDA; CDR2 reads SQIVND (reference sequence). What was amplified from RNA transcripts were TCR beta CDR3 regions. The TCR CDR3 was amplified in a first-round RT-PCR using the HTBI primer set. TCRdb redid the calling of the multiplex PCR reads with MiXCR, one entry per CDR3 protein. Seen here are 500,000 to 600,000 distinct CDR3 sequences, approximately 44% observed once, and the top ten hold around 7.7%. The V call is TRBV19, the J call TRBJ1-4; no definite D call. The TCR comes from a woman aged 18-30 years with Graves' hyperthyroidism. Sequencing input: peripheral blood or thyroid tissue (not recorded which). CDR3 residues: CASSPKESGANEKLFF. The CDR3 DNA follows: TGTGCCAGTAGTCCCAAGGAGTCCGGCGCTAATGAAAAACTGTTTTTT.